The 4 T cell receptor beta chains presented below share a single source sample, sequenced in a study of cytomegalovirus exposure and HLA in healthy donors. The primer mix had 60 Vbeta and 13 Jbeta primers. Repertoires were generated with immunoSEQ multiplex PCR, while TCRdb's copy carries only in-frame clones and drops some. The data show about 190,000 clones, 65% to 80% seen once. Sequencing input: PBMCs. The receptors originated from a man aged 25 to 40 in good health and CMV-seropositive.

The chain carries TRBV13 and TRBJ2-7; possibly TRBD2 for D (7 bases). V was clipped by 5 bases and J by 3 bases, with 14 bases between them. From germline, CDR1 is PRHDT and CDR2 FYEKMQ (reference sequence). The CDR3 consists of 14 residues. The CDR3 DNA reads TGTGCCAGCAGCAGGGGGGGGGACAACTACGAGCAGTACTTC. Its protein product is CASSRGGDNYEQYF.

This clone was counted between two and nine times. V usage is TRBV6-1 and J usage is TRBJ2-7; 7 positions match TRBD1. Germline V gene data show CDR1 as MNHNS and CDR2 as SASEGT. This CDR3 comprises 14 residues. V lost 6 bases to trimming and J lost 7 bases; unmatched junction nucleotides: 12. CDR3 in DNA: TGTGCCAGCAGCGGGACAGCCCTTGTGGGGGAGCAGTACTTC. It codes for CASSGTALVGEQYF.

This chain joins TRBV7-2 and TRBJ2-5; D might be TRBD1 (5 bases). The CDR3 has 13 residues. Deletions cut 5 bases from V and 1 base from J, with 8 bases between. From germline, CDR1 is SGHTA and CDR2 FQGNSA. CDR3 sequence (DNA): TGTGCCAGCAGCCCAGACAGCCAAGAGACCCAGTACTTC. This sequence encodes CASSPDSQETQYF. Together with reference TRBV7-2 and TRBJ2-5, the CDR3 gives the full variable domain: GAGVSQSPSNKVTEKGKDVELRCDPISGHTALYWYRQSLGQGLEFLIYFQGNSAPDKSGLPSDRFSAERTGGSVSTLTIQRTQQEDSAVYLCASSPDSQETQYFGPGTRLLVL.

The chain uses TRBV18 and TRBJ2-5, with 8 bases aligning to TRBD2. Germline-derived CDR1 and CDR2 are KGHSH and LQKENI. Trimming cost V 6 bases and J 4 bases; bases outside gene matches: 4. The CDR3 extends over 13 amino acids. The chain's CDR3 is CASSPGGAETQYF. The CDR3 region has the DNA TGTGCCAGCTCTCCCGGGGGGGCAGAGACCCAGTACTTC.